Listed below are T cell receptor beta chains from one sample, sequenced in a study of shared T cell receptors in the human thymus. Some clones are missing from TCRdb's copy, which holds only in-frame ones; the method was immunoSEQ multiplex PCR. The table includes hundreds of thousands of clones, around nine tenths detected once. The same specimen was also included in a second study, on human thymus T cells.

Sequencing input: thymocytes. Receptors were obtained from a boy younger than two with a congenital heart defect. CDR3s include the opening cysteine and the closing phenylalanine or tryptophan. The D gene is left open where the match is weak. Expanded clones get a size class; other rows say once, few or many, or leave the size out.

clone_size,j_call,v_call,d_call,cdr3_nt,cdr3_aa
-,TRBJ2-7,TRBV19,-,TGTGCCAGTAGTATTGACAGATTCTCCTACGAGCAGTACTTC,CASSIDRFSYEQYF
-,TRBJ2-1,TRBV11-3,TRBD2,TGTGCCAGCAGCTCGGGACTAGCGAACTACAATGAGCAGTTCTTC,CASSSGLANYNEQFF
-,TRBJ2-5,TRBV30,TRBD2,TGTGCCTGGAGGAAAGCGGGAGTAGCCCAGTACTTC,CAWRKAGVAQYF
-,TRBJ2-7,TRBV29-1,TRBD1,TGCAGCGTCGTGACAGGGACGGAGCAGTACTTC,CSVVTGTEQYF
-,TRBJ2-7,TRBV10-2,-,TGCGCCAGCGCGAAGGAGACTGCCCCCTTCTACGAGCAGTACTTC,CASAKETAPFYEQYF
-,TRBJ2-7,TRBV4-1,-,TGCGCCAGCAGCCAAGAAAAGGGGCCTTTATACGAGCAGTACTTC,CASSQEKGPLYEQYF
-,TRBJ2-7,TRBV4-3,-,TGCGCCAGCAGCCTTTCGCCCGGGTTCTCCTACGAGCAGTACTTC,CASSLSPGFSYEQYF
-,TRBJ2-1,TRBV27,-,TGTGCCAGCATTGCGCCGGGATTCTCCTACAATGAGCAGTTCTTC,CASIAPGFSYNEQFF
-,TRBJ2-5,TRBV5-6,-,TGTGCCAGCAGCCCGAGAGGGCGGGGAGAGACCCAGTACTTC,CASSPRGRGETQYF
-,TRBJ2-3,TRBV28,-,TGTGCCAGCAGGGCTAGGAGTGGCTGGGGCACAGATACGCAGTATTTT,CASRARSGWGTDTQYF
few,TRBJ1-2,TRBV12-2,-,TGTGCAAGTCGCCATCAACAGGGGACAGATGGCTACACCTTC,CASRHQQGTDGYTF
-,TRBJ2-1,TRBV14,TRBD1,TGTGCCAGCAGCCCGGGACAGGGGGCCTACAATGAGCAGTTCTTC,CASSPGQGAYNEQFF
-,TRBJ1-1,TRBV15,-,TGTGCCACCAGCAGAGATCCCGAGGCGACTGAAGCTTTCTTT,CATSRDPEATEAFF
-,TRBJ2-7,TRBV29-1,TRBD2,TGCAGCGTTGTTCGGACTAGCGGGAGGGCCCCTCTATCCTACGAGCAGTACTTC,CSVVRTSGRAPLSYEQYF
once,TRBJ2-1,TRBV4-3,-,TGCGCCAGCAGCCAAGATCTTGGTAGCACTCCCAGGGCCTACAATGAGCAGTTCTTC,CASSQDLGSTPRAYNEQFF
-,TRBJ2-6,TRBV27,-,TGTGCCAGCAGTTGCGGGGATCCCTCTGGGGCCAACGTCCTGACTTTC,CASSCGDPSGANVLTF
-,TRBJ2-7,TRBV28,-,TGTGCCAGCAGTTTGGGGCTGGGCTACGAGCAGTACTTC,CASSLGLGYEQYF
once,TRBJ2-1,TRBV4-3,TRBD1,TGCGCCAGCAGCCACCGGGACAGGAGGGACAATGAGCAGTTCTTC,CASSHRDRRDNEQFF
-,TRBJ1-5,TRBV6-6,-,TGTGCCAGCAGGCGTCGTGTACCCGATCAGCCCCAGCATTTT,CASRRRVPDQPQHF
-,TRBJ2-2,TRBV2,TRBD1,TGTGCCAGCAGTCAACCCGGGACAGGGGGCGCGGACACCGGGGAGCTGTTTTTT,CASSQPGTGGADTGELFF
-,TRBJ2-3,TRBV30,-,TGTGCCTGGAGACTAACAGGGGAGGTAGATACGCAGTATTTT,CAWRLTGEVDTQYF
-,TRBJ2-7,TRBV7-6,-,TGTGCCAGCAGCCTACTAGGGGTAGCGGTGGCCTACGAGCAGTACTTC,CASSLLGVAVAYEQYF
once,TRBJ2-7,TRBV29-1,TRBD1,TGCAGCGTTGAAGAAGGGGGACAGTGCTACGAGCAGTACTTC,CSVEEGGQCYEQYF
-,TRBJ2-3,TRBV15,TRBD2,TGTGCCACCAGCAGTTCGGTTGAGGTGGCTAGCGGGAGCACAGATACGCAGTATTTT,CATSSSVEVASGSTDTQYF
-,TRBJ2-1,TRBV28,-,TGTGCCAGCAGTTTAGTAGCAGTGAGCTCCTACAATGAGCAGTTCTTC,CASSLVAVSSYNEQFF
-,TRBJ2-4,TRBV4-1,TRBD2,TGCGCCAGCAGCCAAGAGTGGGCTAGCGGGAGTGACATTCAGTACTTC,CASSQEWASGSDIQYF
-,TRBJ2-7,TRBV7-2,TRBD2,TGTGCCAGCAGCTCCGAAAGGCGGGGGGGACTAGCGAGGGACGAGCAGTACTTC,CASSSERRGGLARDEQYF
-,TRBJ2-7,TRBV7-2,-,TGTGCCAGCAGCCCCAACCGGGACACGAGGGCCTACGAGCAGTACTTC,CASSPNRDTRAYEQYF
-,TRBJ2-5,TRBV18,TRBD1,TGTGCCAGCTCACCACGAGACAGGGTCAGAGAGACCCAGTACTTC,CASSPRDRVRETQYF
-,TRBJ1-5,TRBV7-2,-,TGTGCCAGCAGCTCACGCGAAAATCAGCCCCAGCATTTT,CASSSRENQPQHF
few,TRBJ1-4,TRBV7-4,TRBD1,TGTGCCAGCAGCCCACGGACAGGGGCTGTTGAAAAACTGTTTTTT,CASSPRTGAVEKLFF
-,TRBJ2-3,TRBV14,TRBD2,TGTGCCAGCAGCCAAGACCTCGGACTAGCGGTTGATACGCAGTATTTT,CASSQDLGLAVDTQYF
-,TRBJ1-2,TRBV28,-,TGTGCCAGCAGACCCGAGGAGACCATTAACTATGGCTACACCTTC,CASRPEETINYGYTF
-,TRBJ2-7,TRBV9,TRBD2,TGTGCCAGCAGCGTAGGGAATAGCGGGAGCCACGAGCAGTACTTC,CASSVGNSGSHEQYF
-,TRBJ2-1,TRBV28,TRBD2,TGTGCCAGCAGGCTAGCGGGAGGTTACAATGAGCAGTTCTTC,CASRLAGGYNEQFF
-,TRBJ1-5,TRBV30,TRBD1,TGTGCCTGGGCCGACAGGGTCGGTCAGCCCCAGCATTTT,CAWADRVGQPQHF
-,TRBJ2-1,TRBV5-1,-,TGCGCCAGTTTCGACTCCCCCTACAATGAGCAGTTCTTC,CASFDSPYNEQFF
-,TRBJ2-7,TRBV12-2,-,TGTGCAAGTCGCTTTAGGAGACTAGCGGGACCCACCTACGAGCAGTACTTC,CASRFRRLAGPTYEQYF